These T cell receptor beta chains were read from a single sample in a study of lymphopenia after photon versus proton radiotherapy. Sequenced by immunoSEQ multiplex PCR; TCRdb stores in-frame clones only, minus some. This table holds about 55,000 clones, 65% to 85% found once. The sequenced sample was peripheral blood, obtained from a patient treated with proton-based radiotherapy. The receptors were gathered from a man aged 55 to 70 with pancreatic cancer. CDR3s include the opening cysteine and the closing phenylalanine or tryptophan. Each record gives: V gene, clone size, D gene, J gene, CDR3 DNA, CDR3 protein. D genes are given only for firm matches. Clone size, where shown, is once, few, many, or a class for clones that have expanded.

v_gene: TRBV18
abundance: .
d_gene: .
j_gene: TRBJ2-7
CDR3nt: TGTGCCAGCTCACCACCTGCAGGTCCTGAGCAGTACTTC
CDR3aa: CASSPPAGPEQYF

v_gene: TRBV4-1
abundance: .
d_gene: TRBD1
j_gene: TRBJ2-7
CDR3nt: TGCGCCAGCAGCCAAGATATGACAGGGGCCGAGCAGTACTTC
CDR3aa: CASSQDMTGAEQYF

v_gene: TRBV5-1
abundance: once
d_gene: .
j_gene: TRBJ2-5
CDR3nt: TGCGCCAGCAGCTTGCGGCAGGGGCGAAGGGAGACCCAGTACTTC
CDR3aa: CASSLRQGRRETQYF

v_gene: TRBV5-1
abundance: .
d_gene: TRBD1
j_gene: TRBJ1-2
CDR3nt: TGCGCCAGCAGCAAAGGACAGGGGGCAGTTGGTGGCTACACCTTC
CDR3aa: CASSKGQGAVGGYTF

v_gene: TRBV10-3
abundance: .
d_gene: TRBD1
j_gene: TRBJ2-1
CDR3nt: TGTGCCATAGGACAGGGAGGCTCCTACAATGAGCAGTTCTTC
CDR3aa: CAIGQGGSYNEQFF

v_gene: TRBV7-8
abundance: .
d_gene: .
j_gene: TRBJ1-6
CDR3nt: TGTGCCAGCAGTTACGAGAATTCACCCCTCCACTTT
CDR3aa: CASSYENSPLHF

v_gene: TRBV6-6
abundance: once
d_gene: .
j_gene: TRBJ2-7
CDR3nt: TGTGCCAGCAGCGCTCAAAACCGCGAGCAGTACTTC
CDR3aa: CASSAQNREQYF

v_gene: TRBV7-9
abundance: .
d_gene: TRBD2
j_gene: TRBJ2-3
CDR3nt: TGTGCCAGCCGGGCGGGAGCCCTCACAGATACGCAGTATTTT
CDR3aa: CASRAGALTDTQYF

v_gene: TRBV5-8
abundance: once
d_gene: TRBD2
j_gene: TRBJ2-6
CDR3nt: TGTGCCAGCAGCTTGGAGCGGGAGGGCCTTTTGTCCGGGGCCAACGTCCTGACTTTC
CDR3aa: CASSLEREGLLSGANVLTF

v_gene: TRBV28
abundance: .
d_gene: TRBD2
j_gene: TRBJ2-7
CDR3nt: TGTGCCAGCAGTCCAGGGACTAGCGGGAGTCACGAGCAGTACTTC
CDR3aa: CASSPGTSGSHEQYF

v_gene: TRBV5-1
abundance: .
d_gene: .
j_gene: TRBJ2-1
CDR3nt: TGCGCCAGCAGCTTGGATCTCTTATACAATGAGCAGTTCTTC
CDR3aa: CASSLDLLYNEQFF

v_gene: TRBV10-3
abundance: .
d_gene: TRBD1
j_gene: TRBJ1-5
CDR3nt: TGTGCCATCAGGGCCGGACAGGATAGCAATCAGCCCCAGCATTTT
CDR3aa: CAIRAGQDSNQPQHF

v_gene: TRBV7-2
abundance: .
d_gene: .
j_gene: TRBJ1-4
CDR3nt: TGTGCCAGCAGCTTTGGGTTCACTGAAAAACTGTTTTTT
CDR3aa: CASSFGFTEKLFF

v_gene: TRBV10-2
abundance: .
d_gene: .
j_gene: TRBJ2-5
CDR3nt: TGCGCCAGCAAAGCGAACGGAATACAGTTGAGGGAGACCCAGTACTTC
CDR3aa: CASKANGIQLRETQYF

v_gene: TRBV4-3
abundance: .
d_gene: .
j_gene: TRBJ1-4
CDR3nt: TGCGCCAGCAGCCAAGAAGGCAGCACAACTAATGAAAAACTGTTTTTT
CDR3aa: CASSQEGSTTNEKLFF

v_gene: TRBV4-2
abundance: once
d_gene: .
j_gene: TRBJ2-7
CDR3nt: TGTGCCAGCAGCCAAGGGTTGAGCTCCTACGAGCAGTACTTC
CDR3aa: CASSQGLSSYEQYF

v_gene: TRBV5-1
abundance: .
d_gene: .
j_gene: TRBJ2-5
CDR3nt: TGCGCCAGCAGCTTAGGGGGACCGACGGAGACCCAGTACTTC
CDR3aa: CASSLGGPTETQYF

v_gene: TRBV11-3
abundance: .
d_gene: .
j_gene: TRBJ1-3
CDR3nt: TGTGCCAGCAGTTCCTGGCGTTACTCTGGAAACACCATATATTTT
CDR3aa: CASSSWRYSGNTIYF

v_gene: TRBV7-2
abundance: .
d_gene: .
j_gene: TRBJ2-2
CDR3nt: TGTGCCAGCAGCTTAGTCGGAACGAACACCGGGGAGCTGTTTTTT
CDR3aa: CASSLVGTNTGELFF

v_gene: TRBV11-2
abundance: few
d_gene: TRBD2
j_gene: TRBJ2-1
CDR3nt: TGTGCCAGCCGTCGGATAGCGGGTAGGAATGAGCAGTTCTTC
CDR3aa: CASRRIAGRNEQFF

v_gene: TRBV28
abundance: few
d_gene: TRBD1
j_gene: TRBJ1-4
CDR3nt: TGTGCCAGCAGTGCCGGGGACAGGGTTGGAAAACTGTTTTTT
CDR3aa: CASSAGDRVGKLFF

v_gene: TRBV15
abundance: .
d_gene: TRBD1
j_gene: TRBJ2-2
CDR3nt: TGTGCCACCAGCAGAAATCAGGGGGCTGGCACCGGGGAGCTGTTTTTT
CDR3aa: CATSRNQGAGTGELFF

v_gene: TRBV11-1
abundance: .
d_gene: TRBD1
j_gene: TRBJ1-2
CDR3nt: TGTGCCAGCAGCTTTTCTCCGACAGGGAGTGCTGGCTACACCTTC
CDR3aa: CASSFSPTGSAGYTF

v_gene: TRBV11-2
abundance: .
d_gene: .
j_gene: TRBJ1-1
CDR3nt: TGTGCCAGCAGCGGGCGGTGGGGCAAGGACACTGAAGCTTTCTTT
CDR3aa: CASSGRWGKDTEAFF

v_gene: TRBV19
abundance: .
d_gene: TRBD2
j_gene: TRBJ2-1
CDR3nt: TGTGCCAGTAGTATGGGACTAGCGGGAGATGAGCAGTTCTTC
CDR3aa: CASSMGLAGDEQFF

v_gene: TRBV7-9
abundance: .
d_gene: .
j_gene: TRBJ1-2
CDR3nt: TGTGCCAGCGTCAGTAACGGGGGCTATGGCTACACCTTC
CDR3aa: CASVSNGGYGYTF

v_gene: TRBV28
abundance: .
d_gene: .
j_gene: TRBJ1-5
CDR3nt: TGTGCCAGCAGTTATGGGCTACAGCAGCCCCAGCATTTT
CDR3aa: CASSYGLQQPQHF

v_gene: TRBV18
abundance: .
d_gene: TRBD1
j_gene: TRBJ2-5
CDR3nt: TGTGCCAGCTCATCGACAGGGGGCAGGATGGAGACCCAGTACTTC
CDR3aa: CASSSTGGRMETQYF

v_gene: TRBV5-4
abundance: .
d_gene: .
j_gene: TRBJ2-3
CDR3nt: TGTGCCAGCAGCTTGATAGGGGCCACAGATACGCAGTATTTT
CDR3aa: CASSLIGATDTQYF

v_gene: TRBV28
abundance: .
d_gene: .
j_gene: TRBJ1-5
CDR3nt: TGTGCCAGCAGTTTTTCCGGGCGAAATAATCAGCCCCAGCATTTT
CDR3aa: CASSFSGRNNQPQHF

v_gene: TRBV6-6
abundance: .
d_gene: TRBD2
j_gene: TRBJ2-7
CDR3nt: TGTGCCAGCAGTTACCCGACTAGCGGGAGGTCCGAGCAGTACTTC
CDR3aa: CASSYPTSGRSEQYF

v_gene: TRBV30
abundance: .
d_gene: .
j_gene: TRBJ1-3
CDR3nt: TGTGCCTGGAGTGCCACCCTGGGAAACACCATATATTTT
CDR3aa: CAWSATLGNTIYF

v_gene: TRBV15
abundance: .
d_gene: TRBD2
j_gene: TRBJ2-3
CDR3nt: TGTGCCACCAGCAGAGACAGCGGGAGGAGGGATACGCAGTATTTT
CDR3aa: CATSRDSGRRDTQYF

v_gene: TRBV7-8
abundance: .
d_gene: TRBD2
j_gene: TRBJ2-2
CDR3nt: TGTGCCAGCAGCGTTAGCGGGAGGGCCTCCACCGGGGAGCTGTTTTTT
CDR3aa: CASSVSGRASTGELFF

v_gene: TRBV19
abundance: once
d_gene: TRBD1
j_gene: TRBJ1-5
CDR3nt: TGTGCCAGTACCACGACAGGGCACAATCAGCCCCAGCATTTT
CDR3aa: CASTTTGHNQPQHF

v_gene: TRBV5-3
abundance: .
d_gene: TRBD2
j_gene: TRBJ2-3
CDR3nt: TGTGCCAGAAGCTTCGACGCTAGCGGGAGGGCCACAAATACGCAGTATTTT
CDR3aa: CARSFDASGRATNTQYF

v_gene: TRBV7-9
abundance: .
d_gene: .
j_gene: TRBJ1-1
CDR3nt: TGTGCCAGCAGCCCCCTCGTTAGGGTGGGGACTGAAGCTTTCTTT
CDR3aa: CASSPLVRVGTEAFF

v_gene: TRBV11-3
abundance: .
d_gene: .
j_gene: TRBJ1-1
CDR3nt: TGTGCCAGCAGCTTAGGTTCCCTGAACACTGAAGCTTTCTTT
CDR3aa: CASSLGSLNTEAFF

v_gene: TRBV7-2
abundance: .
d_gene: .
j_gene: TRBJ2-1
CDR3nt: TGTGCCAGCAGCTTCCTCGTTGACAATGAGCAGTTCTTC
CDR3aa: CASSFLVDNEQFF

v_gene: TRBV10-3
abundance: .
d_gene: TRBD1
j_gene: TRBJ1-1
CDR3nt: TGTGCCGCCTGGACAGGGGCTATGAACACTGAAGCTTTCTTT
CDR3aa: CAAWTGAMNTEAFF

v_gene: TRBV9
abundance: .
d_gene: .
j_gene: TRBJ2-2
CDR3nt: TGTGCCAGCAGCGCGAGACGATATACCGGGGAGCTGTTTTTT
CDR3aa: CASSARRYTGELFF

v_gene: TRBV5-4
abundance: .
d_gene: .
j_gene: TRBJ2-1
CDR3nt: TGTGCCAGCAGCGCTAGCGCCTCCTACAATGAGCAGTTCTTC
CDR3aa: CASSASASYNEQFF